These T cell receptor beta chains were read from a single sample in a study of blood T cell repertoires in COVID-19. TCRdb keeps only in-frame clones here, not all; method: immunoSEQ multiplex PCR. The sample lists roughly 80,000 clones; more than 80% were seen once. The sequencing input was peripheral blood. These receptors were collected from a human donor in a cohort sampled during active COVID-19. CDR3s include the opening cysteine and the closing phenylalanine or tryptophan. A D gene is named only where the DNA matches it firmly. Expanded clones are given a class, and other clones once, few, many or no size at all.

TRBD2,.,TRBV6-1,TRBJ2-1,TGTGCCAGCAGTGGCGGGACTAGCGGGCCCACCTACAATGAGCAGTTCTTC,CASSGGTSGPTYNEQFF
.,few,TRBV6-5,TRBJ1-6,TGTGCCAGCAGGGAGGGAGGCTATAATTCACCCCTCCACTTT,CASREGGYNSPLHF
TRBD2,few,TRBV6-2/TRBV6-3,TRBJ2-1,TGTGCCAGCAGCCGCGTATCGGGAGGGATCCAGGTGAATGAGCAGTTCTTC,CASSRVSGGIQVNEQFF
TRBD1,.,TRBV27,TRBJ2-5,TGTGCCACCAGCCCGGGGACAGGGTTTGAAGAGACCCAGTACTTC,CATSPGTGFEETQYF
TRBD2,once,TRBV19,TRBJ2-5,TGTGCCAGTAGTATCCAGGGACTAGCGGGACAAGAGACCCAGTACTTC,CASSIQGLAGQETQYF
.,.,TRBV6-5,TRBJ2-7,TGTGCCAGCAGCCAACAGGGGGGGAGCTCCTACGAGCAGTACTTC,CASSQQGGSSYEQYF
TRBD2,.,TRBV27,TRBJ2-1,TGTGCCAGCGACAGGTTGGGTCGCGGGACTAGCGGGAGAATATATGAGCAGTTCTTC,CASDRLGRGTSGRIYEQFF
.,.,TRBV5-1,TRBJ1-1,TGCGCCAGCAGCTTGACACGCAACACTGAAGCTTTCTTT,CASSLTRNTEAFF
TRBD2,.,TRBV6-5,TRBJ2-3,TGTGCCAGCAGTCGGACTAGCGCAGATACGCAGTATTTT,CASSRTSADTQYF
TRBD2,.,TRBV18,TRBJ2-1,TGTGCCAGCTCATCCGGGACTAGCGGGGCCAATGAGCAGTTCTTC,CASSSGTSGANEQFF
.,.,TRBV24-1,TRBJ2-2,TGTGCCACCAGTGACCCCGCCAGGGGCACCGGGGAGCTGTTTTTT,CATSDPARGTGELFF
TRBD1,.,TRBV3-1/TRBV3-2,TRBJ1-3,TGTGCCAGCAGCCAAGCAGGGGGGGGAAACACCATATATTTT,CASSQAGGGNTIYF
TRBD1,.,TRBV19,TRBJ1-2,TGTGCCAGTAGTATTTGGGACAGGGGAGAAAACTATGGCTACACCTTC,CASSIWDRGENYGYTF
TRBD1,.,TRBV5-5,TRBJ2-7,TGTGCCAGCAGCTTGGGGGACAGCACCTACGAGCAGTACTTC,CASSLGDSTYEQYF
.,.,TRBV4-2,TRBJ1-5,TGTGCCAGCAGCCAAGAACTCTCAGGAAGCAATCAGCCCCAGCATTTT,CASSQELSGSNQPQHF
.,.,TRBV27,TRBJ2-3,TGTGCCAGCAGCAACTCCTTAGTCTTCACAGATACGCAGTATTTT,CASSNSLVFTDTQYF
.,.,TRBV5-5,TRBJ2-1,TGTGCCAGCAGCTTGGGGCCTATGCGGGCTCCCTACAATGAGCAGTTCTTC,CASSLGPMRAPYNEQFF
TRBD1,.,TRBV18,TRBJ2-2,TGTGCCAGCTCACGGGGGACAGGAATCACCGGGGAGCTGTTTTTT,CASSRGTGITGELFF
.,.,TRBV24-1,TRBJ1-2,TGTGCCACCAGTGTATGGAGTTTGGATAATCCTCCCTATGGCTACACCTTC,CATSVWSLDNPPYGYTF
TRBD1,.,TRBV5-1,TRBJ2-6,TGCGCCAGCAGCTTGAGGGGACAGGGGGCTAGTGGGGCCAACGTCCTGACTTTC,CASSLRGQGASGANVLTF
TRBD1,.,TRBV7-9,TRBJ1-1,TGTGCCAGCAGGGGGACAGGGACCACTGAAGCTTTCTTT,CASRGTGTTEAFF
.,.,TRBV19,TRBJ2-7,TGTGCCAGTAGTGGCCAACTAGCTTCTGTGCAGTACTTC,CASSGQLASVQYF
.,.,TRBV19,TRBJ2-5,TGTGCCAGTAGTGTGACGAGGCAGGGAAGAGAGACCCAGTACTTC,CASSVTRQGRETQYF
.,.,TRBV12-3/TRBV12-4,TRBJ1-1,TGTGCCAGCAAACGAGGTTCAGCACCCGAAGCTTTCTTT,CASKRGSAPEAFF
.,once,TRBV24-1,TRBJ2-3,TGTGCCACCAGTGACCTTGGGGGGGGCCATCAAGGAGATACGCAGTATTTT,CATSDLGGGHQGDTQYF
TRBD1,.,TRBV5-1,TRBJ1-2,TGCGCCAGCAGCTTGGGACAGGGTCATAACTATGGCTACACCTTC,CASSLGQGHNYGYTF
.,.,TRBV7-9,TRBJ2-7,TGTGCCAGCAGCCAGGCGGCAGGGACTGGGGAGCAGTACTTC,CASSQAAGTGEQYF
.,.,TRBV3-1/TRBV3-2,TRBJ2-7,TGTGCCAGCAGCACCCGGGCCCCGGGAGTCAACGAGCAGTACTTC,CASSTRAPGVNEQYF
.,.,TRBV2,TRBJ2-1,TGTGCCAGCAGTGAGCAAAAGCGGATCAATGAGCAGTTCTTC,CASSEQKRINEQFF
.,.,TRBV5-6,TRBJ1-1,TGTGCCAGCAGCTTGGGACACCCGAACACTGAAGCTTTCTTT,CASSLGHPNTEAFF